The entry below describes one T cell receptor (beta chain). The antigen is not known. This sample was included in a study of shared clonotypes between healthy human individuals. Across the study: A couple of women and a few men aged 18 to 49 made up the donors.

Naive CD8 cells, CD45RO-negative and positively selected for CCR7, excluded terminally differentiated effector memory CD45RA+ cells. General study findings and limits: Generation probabilities of non-shared clonotypes were lower (relative to those shared by all four donors). A few donors showed sharing of roughly 5% of naive CD4 clonotypes.

The junction had 8 bases not matched to a gene; V was cut back by 5 bases and J by 2 bases. The CDR3 has 16 amino acids. Germline loops: CDR1 MNHEY, CDR2 SMNVEV (reference sequence). Under the authors' procedure: Sequence data from immunoSEQ were junction-only and lacked quality scores; consequently, filtering differed. Profiling relied on immunoSEQ multiplex PCR, and the TCRdb table lists in-frame clones only, not all of them. V, J and clone size were drawn from that table, and D and trimming were deduced from the DNA. The sample has under 1 million clones, about 96% seen once. The J gene is TRBJ1-1, the V gene TRBV27, with TRBD1 matching 10 bases. The receptor comes from a man younger than 40 in good health. The specimen sequenced was naive CD8+ T cells sorted from blood. CDR3 sequence: CASSPWTGGLNTEAFF. CDR3 sequence (DNA): TGTGCCAGCAGTCCTTGGACAGGGGGACTAAACACTGAAGCTTTCTTT.